These 23 T cell receptor beta chains originate from one sample sequenced in a study of T cell changes during pregnancy in multiple sclerosis. Sequencing was performed with immunoSEQ multiplex PCR; in TCRdb, only in-frame clones are kept and a portion is missing. This sample carries 65,000 to 80,000 clones, about nine tenths of them seen once, and the ten largest clones take about 1.5%. Sequenced here: peripheral blood, sampled in the third trimester of pregnancy. Receptors were obtained from a female donor with multiple sclerosis, enrolled in a pregnancy study.

The chain combines TRBV19 with TRBJ2-5; 8 positions agree with TRBD1. This CDR3 comprises 15 residues. Germline CDR1 LNHDA, CDR2 SQIVND (reference sequence). J was trimmed by 2 bases and V by 7 bases; bases with no gene match: 9. CDR3 residues: CASKKQGGIQETQYF. As DNA, the CDR3 is TGTGCCAGTAAGAAACAGGGGGGAATACAAGAGACCCAGTACTTC.

The chain recombines TRBV18 with TRBJ1-1; D gene unclear. V lost 3 bases to trimming and J lost 1 base, with 9 bases between them. This CDR3 has 14 residues. CDR1 and CDR2 (germline): KGHSH, LQKENI. The CDR3 region is CASSPQATNTEAFF. CDR3 bases: TGTGCCAGCTCACCCCAGGCGACGAACACTGAAGCTTTCTTT.

The chain uses TRBV7-9 and TRBJ2-1; D remains unclear. The V gene lost 3 bases and the J gene lost 0 bases, with 12 bases spanning the gap. The germline gives CDR1 SEHNR, CDR2 FQNEAQ (reference sequence). This CDR3 has 16 residues. Here the CDR3 reads CASSFHPVSSYNEQFF. The CDR3 nucleotides are TGTGCCAGCAGCTTCCACCCCGTGAGCTCCTACAATGAGCAGTTCTTC. The full variable domain, rest sourced from reference TRBV7-9 and TRBJ2-1, is DTGVSQNPRHKITKRGQNVTFRCDPISEHNRLYWYRQTLGQGPEFLTYFQNEAQLEKSRLLSDRFSAERPKGSFSTLEIQRTEQGDSAMYLCASSFHPVSSYNEQFFGPGTRLTVL.

The rearrangement uses TRBV27 and TRBJ2-1, with 7 nucleotides matching TRBD2. CDR1 and CDR2 (germline): MNHEY, SMNVEV (reference sequence). The CDR3 length is 15 residues. With V trimmed by 2 bases and J by 0 bases, 1 base remained unmatched. The CDR3 nucleotides read TGTGCCAGCAGTTTAGCGGGGGTCTCCTACAATGAGCAGTTCTTC. Protein product: CASSLAGVSYNEQFF.

As for this clone: The identical CDR3 is also encoded by other nucleotide sequences in the sample. This chain connects TRBV4-2 to TRBJ1-2; D may be TRBD1 (5 bases). Per the germline V gene, CDR1 is LGHNA and CDR2 is YNFKEQ. V was pared by 1 base and J by 1 base, with 10 bases between. The CDR3 is made up of 15 amino acids. The CDR3 reads CASSQADTVNYGYTF. CDR3 in DNA: TGTGCCAGCAGCCAAGCGGACACGGTTAACTATGGCTACACCTTC.

The chain is built from TRBV19 and TRBJ1-4; D is perhaps TRBD1 (6 bases). CDR1 and CDR2 (germline): LNHDA, SQIVND (reference sequence). This CDR3 is built from 14 residues. The V end was cut by 6 bases, the J end by 5 bases, with 13 bases between. DNA for the CDR3: TGTGCCAGTAGCGTACAGGGAGGGAATGAAAAACTGTTTTTT. Protein: CASSVQGGNEKLFF.

The J gene is TRBJ2-7, the V gene TRBV7-6; D is uncertain. This CDR3 region has 14 residues. The germline gives CDR1 SGHVS, CDR2 FNYEAQ. Trimming took off 0 bases at V and 3 bases at J, with 9 bases between the two ends. CDR3 amino acids: CASSLAGQHYEQYF. The CDR3 DNA sequence: TGTGCCAGCAGCTTAGCGGGCCAACACTACGAGCAGTACTTC. The entire variable domain, with the rest obtained from reference TRBV7-6 and TRBJ2-7, is as follows: GAGVSQSPRYKVTKRGQDVALRCDPISGHVSLYWYRQALGQGPEFLTYFNYEAQQDKSGLPNDRFSAERPEGSISTLTIQRTEQRDSAMYRCASSLAGQHYEQYFGPGTRLTVT.

This clone was seen just once. This chain connects TRBV5-1 to TRBJ2-5; TRBD2 aligns across 9 bases. Germline trimming cut 0 bases from V and 5 bases from J; bases unmatched to any gene: 5. Germline V CDR1 and CDR2: SGHRS, YFSETQ. This CDR3 has 15 amino acids. For the CDR3, the DNA is TGCGCCAGCAGCTTGGCGGAAAGCGGGAGGGAGACCCAGTACTTC. Translation: CASSLAESGRETQYF.

V is TRBV5-4 and J is TRBJ1-1; D may be TRBD1 (6 bases). Germline V gene sequence: CDR1 SGHNT, CDR2 YYREEE (reference sequence). V was cut by 2 bases and J by 5 bases, with 16 bases left in between. CDR3 length: 15 amino acids. CDR3 residues: CASSLTTGIQTEAFF. The CDR3 nucleotides read TGTGCCAGCAGCTTAACTACAGGGATCCAAACTGAAGCTTTCTTT.

This clone came up once. The V gene is TRBV5-4, the J gene TRBJ2-1; 10 bases match TRBD2. This CDR3 spans 15 amino acids. CDR1 and CDR2 (germline): SGHNT, YYREEE (reference sequence). V trimming: 1 base; J trimming: 6 bases; junction bases outside the gene matches: 4. CDR3 sequence: CASSLFSGGANEQFF. The CDR3 nucleotides are TGTGCCAGCAGCTTGTTCAGCGGGGGGGCCAATGAGCAGTTCTTC.

This chain's CDR3 is CASRGTSGTVGELFF. CDR3 nucleotide sequence: TGTGCCAGCAGAGGGACTAGCGGGACGGTCGGGGAGCTGTTTTTT. The rearrangement joins TRBV6-6 to TRBJ2-2, with 13 nucleotides matching TRBD2. CDR1 is MNHNY and CDR2 is SVGAGI in the germline V gene (reference sequence). The CDR3 length is 15 residues. V dropped 6 bases and J dropped 7; count of bases not matched to a gene: 5.

The chain employs TRBV7-2 and TRBJ1-2, with 9 bases matching TRBD1. In germline, CDR1 is SGHTA, CDR2 FQGNSA. Germline trimming cut 5 bases from V and 4 bases from J; bases unmatched to any gene: 8. The CDR3 is 15 residues long. CDR3 DNA sequence: TGTGCCAGCAGCCCACAGGGGGCTACCATCTATGGCTACACCTTC. Its translation: CASSPQGATIYGYTF.

The chain carries TRBV7-8 and TRBJ1-1; 12 nucleotides line up with TRBD1. The ends lost 5 bases at V and 4 bases at J; junction bases unmatched: 8. CDR1 and CDR2 (germline): SGHVS, FQNEAQ. The CDR3 consists of 16 residues. The CDR3 loop reads CASSPKRDRGRTEAFF. DNA for the CDR3: TGTGCCAGCAGCCCGAAGAGGGACAGGGGGCGCACTGAAGCTTTCTTT.

This clone showed up just once. V usage is TRBV19 and J usage is TRBJ1-5, with 10 bases aligning to TRBD1. Germline V gene lookup returns CDR1 LNHDA and CDR2 SQIVND (reference sequence). The CDR3 is 15 residues long. The junction had 4 bases not matched to a gene; V was cut back by 6 bases and J by 2 bases. CDR3 protein: CASSGTGARNQPQHF. The DNA of the CDR3 is TGTGCCAGTAGCGGGACAGGGGCTCGCAATCAGCCCCAGCATTTT.

This chain joins TRBV19 and TRBJ1-5, with no clear D. Germline V gene lookup returns CDR1 LNHDA and CDR2 SQIVND (reference sequence). The CDR3 covers 19 residues. The V end was cut by 4 bases, the J end by 2 bases, with 24 bases between. CDR3 nucleotide sequence: TGTGCCAGTAGTAACTCCGCGACAAATAGTTTCTTCGGCAATCAGCCCCAGCATTTT. Protein product: CASSNSATNSFFGNQPQHF.

J is TRBJ2-3 and V is TRBV18; D unclear. CDR1 is KGHSH, CDR2 LQKENI, per germline. The CDR3 runs 13 residues. The V end was cut by 0 bases, the J end by 6 bases, with 7 bases between. The CDR3 sequence: CASSPPSRDTQYF. CDR3 nucleotides: TGTGCCAGCTCACCACCCAGCAGGGATACGCAGTATTTT.

The rearrangement links TRBV5-1 to TRBJ2-7, with TRBD2 matching over 14 bases. The CDR3 consists of 15 residues. V lost 4 bases to trimming and J lost 7 bases; unmatched junction nucleotides: 7. The germline CDR1 and CDR2 sequences are SGHRS and YFSETQ. CDR3 sequence (DNA): TGCGCCAGCAGCGTAGGGACTAGCGGGAGTGAAGAGCAGTACTTC. The encoded protein is CASSVGTSGSEEQYF.

The chain is built from TRBV30 and TRBJ1-1; TRBD1 matches 7 bases. The CDR3 has 15 amino acids. Germline CDR1 reads GTSNPN; CDR2 reads SVGIG (reference sequence). With 4 bases clipped from V and 2 bases from J, the junction kept 10 bases outside the gene matches. The chain's CDR3 is CAWTGTVGANTEAFF. The CDR3 DNA follows: TGTGCCTGGACAGGGACAGTGGGGGCTAACACTGAAGCTTTCTTT.

V and J are TRBV19 and TRBJ1-3; D not certain. Germline CDR1 is LNHDA and CDR2 is SQIVND (reference sequence). Trimming cost V 5 bases and J 1 base, with 9 bases left between them. The CDR3 is 14 residues long. CDR3 coding DNA: TGTGCCAGTAGTCCCCGGACTTCTGGAAACACCATATATTTT. It is translated as CASSPRTSGNTIYF.

The gene calls are TRBV5-6 and TRBJ2-2; D gene uncertain. Germline V CDR1 and CDR2: SGHDT, YYEEEE. CDR3 length equals 16 residues. Trimming pared 4 bases from V and 1 base from J, leaving 14 bases between. The CDR3 nucleotides are TGTGCCAGCAGCCTCTTGATTGCGGAGAACACCGGGGAGCTGTTTTTT. Its translation: CASSLLIAENTGELFF.

This rearrangement joins TRBV27 to TRBJ2-1; D might be TRBD2 (6 bases). The CDR3 spans 13 residues. Trimming stripped 5 bases from V and 12 bases from J, with 17 bases between. Germline CDR1 and CDR2: MNHEY and SMNVEV (reference sequence). This chain's CDR3 is CASSPGALLGQFF. The CDR3 DNA is TGTGCCAGCAGTCCGGGAGCACTTCTGGGGCAGTTCTTC.

V is TRBV7-9 and J is TRBJ1-4; no definite D call. Trimming left V 0 bases short and J 1 base short, with 12 bases between. The germline gives CDR1 SEHNR, CDR2 FQNEAQ (reference sequence). This CDR3 is 17 amino acids long. The DNA for the CDR3 is TGTGCCAGCAGCTTAGCTTGGGAGACTGTAACTAATGAAAAACTGTTTTTT. Translation gives CASSLAWETVTNEKLFF.

The CDR3: CASSFSVDTQYF. The CDR3 coding sequence is TGTGCCAGCAGCTTTTCAGTAGATACGCAGTATTTT. The rearrangement uses TRBV13 and TRBJ2-3; no clear D. Trimming removed 3 bases from V and 5 bases from J, with 6 bases in between. This CDR3 has 12 amino acids. Germline loops: CDR1 PRHDT, CDR2 FYEKMQ (reference sequence).